A single sample gave rise to the 21 T cell receptor beta chains below, sequenced in a study of blood T cell repertoires in COVID-19. The table came from immunoSEQ multiplex PCR; TCRdb's copy has only in-frame clones and leaves some out. The table has tens of thousands of clones, 85% seen once. The sequenced material came from peripheral blood. These receptors were collected from a man aged 50 or older with COVID-19, enrolled during active disease.

The chain has TRBV5-1 and TRBJ2-7; D is perhaps TRBD2 (5 bases). CDR1 SGHRS and CDR2 YFSETQ come from the germline V gene. Trimming removed 0 bases at V and 4 bases at J, with 8 bases between. The CDR3 contains 13 residues. The CDR3 DNA reads as TGCGCCAGCAGCTTGGGCGGGCTTTACGAGCAGTACTTC. Translated, it gives CASSLGGLYEQYF. Full variable domain (missing parts from reference TRBV5-1 and TRBJ2-7): KAGVTQTPRYLIKTRGQQVTLSCSPISGHRSVSWYQQTPGQGLQFLFEYFSETQRNKGNFPGRFSGRQFSNSRSEMNVSTLELGDSALYLCASSLGGLYEQYFGPGTRLTVT.

The genes are TRBV3-1 (or the pseudogene TRBV3-2) and TRBJ1-1, with D possibly TRBD1 on 5 matching bases. This CDR3 is built from 13 residues. The ends were cut back, 0 bases at V and 11 bases at J, with 13 bases in the middle. The V gene's germline CDR1 is LGHDT and CDR2 YNNKEL (reference sequence). The CDR3 here is CASSQEWRGRAFF. In DNA form, the CDR3 reads TGTGCCAGCAGCCAAGAGTGGCGGGGCCGGGCTTTCTTT.

V usage is TRBV19 and J usage is TRBJ1-5; D is unresolved. V lost 5 bases to trimming and J lost 4 bases, with 6 bases between them. Germline assignment: CDR1 LNHDA and CDR2 SQIVND (reference sequence). This CDR3 is 12 amino acids long. This CDR3 reads CASSSYNQPQHF. The CDR3 DNA sequence: TGTGCCAGTAGTTCTTATAATCAGCCCCAGCATTTT.

This rearrangement joins TRBV6-4 to TRBJ2-3; 8 bases match TRBD2. The CDR3 covers 14 residues. Trimming at V came to 3 bases and at J to 1 base, leaving 0 bases not matched to a gene. Germline CDR1 reads MRHNA; CDR2 reads SNTAGT. CDR3: CASSETSGTDTQYF. The CDR3, as DNA: TGTGCCAGCAGTGAGACTAGCGGCACAGATACGCAGTATTTT.

On this clone: The junction shows a germline mismatch at one end, possibly a read error. The CDR3 DNA reads as TGTGCCAGCGGTCTGGGCATCTCTCTGCGTTTC. Protein sequence: CASGLGISLRF. The V and J genes are TRBV2 and TRBJ2-6; D remains unclear. Germline V gives CDR1 SNHLY, CDR2 FYNNEI. The CDR3 has 11 residues.

The chain joins TRBV2 to TRBJ1-4; D is possibly TRBD1 (6 bases). V was trimmed by 6 bases and J by 4 bases, leaving 12 bases between them. The CDR3 runs to 14 residues. Per germline, CDR1 SNHLY and CDR2 FYNNEI. The CDR3 sequence: CASRSDSLNEKLFF. CDR3 in DNA: TGTGCCAGCAGATCGGACAGTCTTAATGAAAAACTGTTTTTT.

This chain joins TRBV19 and TRBJ2-1; 14 bases map to TRBD2. The V and J ends lost 6 bases and 6 bases, in that order; junction bases with no gene match: 4. Germline CDR1 LNHDA, CDR2 SQIVND (reference sequence). This CDR3 has 15 residues. This chain's CDR3 is CASRGTSGSGNEQFF. Written as DNA, the CDR3 is TGTGCCAGTAGGGGGACTAGCGGGAGCGGCAATGAGCAGTTCTTC.

The chain couples TRBV20-1 to TRBJ1-1; 8 nucleotides align to TRBD1. CDR3 size: 11 residues. Germline CDR1 and CDR2: DFQATT and SNEGSKA (reference sequence). The V gene end was trimmed by 5 bases and the J gene end by 11 bases; junction bases not matched to a gene: 7. The CDR3 bases are TGCAGTGCTGATCAGGGGGCTGGGGCTTTCTTT. Translating it yields CSADQGAGAFF.

The chain links TRBV2 to TRBJ2-1; TRBD2 matches 12 bases. The CDR3 loop spans 13 amino acids. With V trimmed by 7 bases and J by 9 bases, 4 bases remained unmatched. Germline CDR1 reads SNHLY; CDR2 reads FYNNEI. The CDR3 is CASILAGGGEQFF. The CDR3 DNA sequence: TGTGCCAGCATACTAGCGGGAGGCGGTGAGCAGTTCTTC.

This chain links TRBV21-1 with TRBJ2-6; the DNA was not compared with TRBD1, the D call given in the table. TRBV21-1 is a pseudogene segment. This CDR3 comprises 16 residues. CDR3 sequence (DNA): TGTGCCAGCAATGGGGACACCGCGACTGGGGCCAACGTCCTGACTTTC. It translates to CASNGDTATGANVLTF.

The V gene is TRBV5-6, the J gene TRBJ1-3, with TRBD1 as a possible D gene (5 bases). Trimming stripped 2 bases from V and 0 bases from J, with 12 bases between. Germline V gives CDR1 SGHDT, CDR2 YYEEEE. This CDR3 region has 16 residues. In DNA, the CDR3 is TGTGCCAGCAGCTTTACGACAGCCTCCTCTGGAAACACCATATATTTT. As protein: CASSFTTASSGNTIYF. The whole variable domain, remainder taken from reference TRBV5-6 and TRBJ1-3, is DAGVTQSPTHLIKTRGQQVTLRCSPKSGHDTVSWYQQALGQGPQFIFQYYEEEERQRGNFPDRFSGHQFPNYSSELNVNALLLGDSALYLCASSFTTASSGNTIYFGEGSWLTVV.

The chain employs TRBV15 and TRBJ2-7, with a possible D match to TRBD1 (5 bases). The CDR3 sequence is 17 residues long. Trimming pared 0 bases from V and 7 bases from J, leaving 22 bases between. Germline CDR1 is LNHNV and CDR2 is YYDKDF (reference sequence). The CDR3 protein is CATSRDQGGGLAREQYF. CDR3 bases: TGTGCCACCAGCAGAGATCAGGGCGGCGGCCTGGCGAGAGAGCAGTACTTC. Combining the CDR3 with reference TRBV15 and TRBJ2-7 gives the whole variable domain DAMVIQNPRYQVTQFGKPVTLSCSQTLNHNVMYWYQQKSSQAPKLLFHYYDKDFNNEADTPDNFQSRRPNTSFCFLDIRSPGLGDTAMYLCATSRDQGGGLAREQYFGPGTRLTVT.

The CDR3 DNA follows: TGTGCCAGCAGCTTAGACGGGACCTACGAGCAGTACTTC. As protein: CASSLDGTYEQYF. The chain combines TRBV7-3 with TRBJ2-7; D possibly corresponds to TRBD2 (5 bases). The CDR3 is made up of 13 amino acids. Germline CDR1 and CDR2: SGHTA and FQGTGA. Trimming left V 2 bases short and J 2 bases short, with 7 bases between.

The V and J genes are TRBV30 and TRBJ1-4, with D unclear. The length of the CDR3 is 14 residues. CDR1 and CDR2 from the germline V gene are GTSNPN and SVGIG (reference sequence). Trimming stripped 1 base from V and 6 bases from J, with 12 bases between. The CDR3 bases are TGTGCCTGGAGTGCCGGGGATGCGGATGAAAAACTGTTTTTT. Amino acids: CAWSAGDADEKLFF.

CDR3 in amino acids: CASSEEMMSPQHF. CDR3 sequence (DNA): TGTGCCAGCAGTGAGGAGATGATGAGCCCCCAGCATTTT. The V call is TRBV2, the J call TRBJ1-5; D remains unclear. Trimming shortened V by 3 bases and J by 10 bases, and 13 bases separated the two germline ends. Germline V gene lookup returns CDR1 SNHLY and CDR2 FYNNEI. The CDR3 is 13 residues long.

The chain uses TRBV30 and TRBJ1-2; no reliable D call. CDR3 size: 13 residues. The V end lost 5 bases, the J end lost 4 bases, and 14 bases lay between the germline ends. Germline V gene data show CDR1 as GTSNPN and CDR2 as SVGIG (reference sequence). CDR3 DNA: TGTGCCTGGGGGAGGTTAGGCTCCTATGGCTACACCTTC. Residues: CAWGRLGSYGYTF.

This clone has more than one count but fewer than ten. The rearrangement uses TRBV6-5 and TRBJ2-7; 9 bases map to TRBD2. Germline CDR1 and CDR2: MNHEY and SVGAGI. This CDR3 spans 15 amino acids. The junction had 3 bases not matched to a gene; V was cut back by 0 bases and J by 3 bases. DNA of the CDR3: TGTGCCAGCAGTTACTCAGCGGGGGGAAACTACGAGCAGTACTTC. Its protein product is CASSYSAGGNYEQYF.

In this sample, this clone turned up once. The CDR3 is CASSDPGNDQPQHF. The CDR3 DNA reads as TGTGCCAGCAGTGACCCAGGGAACGATCAGCCCCAGCATTTT. The chain joins TRBV6-1 to TRBJ1-5, with a tentative D call TRBD1 (5 bases). The CDR3 length is 14 residues. Looked up from germline, CDR1 is MNHNS and CDR2 is SASEGT. Trimming pared 3 bases from V and 5 bases from J, leaving 11 bases between.

This clone was counted once. V gene TRBV9 combines with J gene TRBJ1-1; the D gene is possibly TRBD1 (5 bases). The CDR3 sequence is 14 residues long. The germline gives CDR1 SGDLS, CDR2 YYNGEE. The V gene lost 4 bases and the J gene lost 4 bases, with 14 bases spanning the gap. This chain's CDR3 is CASSPLQGPTEAFF. CDR3 sequence (DNA): TGTGCCAGCAGCCCTCTGCAGGGTCCCACTGAAGCTTTCTTT.

This clone was detected only once. The chain recombines TRBV7-3 with TRBJ1-5; TRBD1 aligns across 10 bases. Germline V gives CDR1 SGHTA, CDR2 FQGTGA. CDR3 size: 17 residues. J gave up 2 bases and V 4 bases, and 8 bases lay outside the gene matches. The CDR3 protein is CASSCPGTGVRNQPQHF. The CDR3 nucleotides read TGTGCCAGCAGCTGTCCCGGGACAGGGGTCCGCAATCAGCCCCAGCATTTT.

This chain links TRBV2 with TRBJ2-1; no firm D call. V was trimmed by 6 bases and J by 0 bases, leaving 9 bases between them. The length of the CDR3 is 14 residues. The germline gives CDR1 SNHLY, CDR2 FYNNEI. This chain's CDR3 is CASSPQSSYNEQFF. In nucleotides, the CDR3 is TGTGCCAGCAGCCCACAGAGCTCCTACAATGAGCAGTTCTTC. Complete variable domain (other parts from reference TRBV2 and TRBJ2-1): EPEVTQTPSHQVTQMGQEVILRCVPISNHLYFYWYRQILGQKVEFLVSFYNNEISEKSEIFDDQFSVERPDGSNFTLKIRSTKLEDSAMYFCASSPQSSYNEQFFGPGTRLTVL.